The present entry profiles one T cell receptor (beta chain) with its context. Its antigen remains undetermined. Qualities for individual bases were not recorded, and no much larger clone is one base off. The immunoSEQ Assay, a bias-controlled multiplex PCR, was used to amplify TCRbeta CDR3 regions from genomic DNA. In the paper's pipeline: The number of nucleated cells in each sample was estimated from the amplification of reference gene primers within the assay. To quantify the absolute abundance of each unique TCRbeta CDR3 rearrangement, sequence reads were collapsed and filtered. For each sample, productive Simpson clonality was calculated as the square root of Simpson's diversity index over productive rearrangements. The table was pulled from immuneACCESS by TCRdb, which kept in-frame rearrangements only. Such tables lose some clones; where checked, under half of the loss comes from unresolved V genes, and the rest has no known cause. V and J calls and clone size are those listed in that table; D and trimming were worked out from the DNA. This sample has around 200,000 clones in its table, and around four fifths of those were observed once. The ten largest clones represent roughly 8.7% of the sample.

The sample belongs to a study of blood T cell repertoires in COVID-19 (dated by TCRdb to 2019 to 2021). Background on the whole study: Collaborator samples came from the United States, Italy and Spain and covered acute and convalescent phases of COVID-19. Subjects who had been exposed to COVID-19, were actively infected with it, or had recovered from it provided the deeply sampled blood TCRbeta repertoires that made up the dataset. The samples were drawn from the first 160 participants of the ongoing ImmuneRACE study and from under 1,500 subjects provided by 6 global collaborators. A freely available public database, intended as a resource for researchers studying the immune response to SARS-CoV-2, is where the repertoires were released. Nearly every sample came with metadata listing a de-identified subject ID, COVID-19 status, age in years and sex. The prospective study material was composed of cDNA or gDNA derived from T cells, B-cell-depleted T cells, or PBMCs. Where available, HLA class I and class II types were taken from metadata supplied by the sample provider and were not determined by assay-based typing. Overall study results and their limits: The quantity of clinical and demographic metadata differed by source and by participant and was supplied without curation.

Taken from the germline V gene, the CDR1 and CDR2 loops are SGHNT and YENEEA. The junction shows trimming of 5 bases on V and 3 bases on J, and the gene matches do not reach 6 bases of it. The CDR3 has 15 amino acids, counting the end cysteine and phenylalanine. Just the 45-base CDR3 DNA is kept, in frame starting at base 1. Collaborating institutions collected whole blood in K2EDTA tubes following their own protocols. For TCRbeta analysis, collaborators shipped samples in one of three forms: frozen whole blood, isolated PBMCs, or DNA extracted from either of those sample types. This TCR derives from a man aged 40-55 years with active or convalescent COVID-19. The specimen sequenced was peripheral blood. In this chain, TRBV11-3 is recombined with TRBJ1-5; the central 8 bases match TRBD1. CDR3 region: CASSPTGDTNQPQHF. The DNA sequence is TGTGCCAGCAGCCCGACAGGGGATACCAATCAGCCCCAGCATTTT.